The 10 T cell receptor beta chains given below trace back to one sample, sequenced in a study of cytomegalovirus exposure and HLA in healthy donors. Both 60 Vbeta primers and 13 Jbeta primers went into the PCR. Repertoires were generated with immunoSEQ multiplex PCR, while TCRdb's copy carries only in-frame clones and drops some. The sample records around 70,000 clones, about nine tenths being singletons. The sequenced sample was PBMCs. Source of these receptors: a woman in her 30s in good health and CMV-seronegative.

This chain uses TRBV5-1 with TRBJ2-7, with 10 bases identical to TRBD1. This CDR3 is 16 amino acids long. Germline V gene lookup returns CDR1 SGHRS and CDR2 YFSETQ. Losses at the gene ends were 2 bases for V and 3 bases for J; bases not matched to a gene: 8. The DNA of the CDR3 is TGCGCCAGCAGCTTTTCTACCGGGACAGGGGTCTACGAGCAGTACTTC. Encoded protein: CASSFSTGTGVYEQYF.

The V gene is TRBV4-2, the J gene TRBJ2-5; 7 positions agree with TRBD2. CDR1 and CDR2 from the germline V gene are LGHNA and YNFKEQ. This CDR3 has 18 amino acids. J gave up 5 bases and V 0 bases, and 15 bases lay outside the gene matches. CDR3 in amino acids: CASSQDLRERDWGETQYF. In DNA, the CDR3 is TGTGCCAGCAGCCAAGATCTTAGAGAGCGGGATTGGGGGGAGACCCAGTACTTC.

CDR3 sequence (DNA): TGTGCCAGCAGCTTGAGCGGGGGCGCTGGAAACACCATATATTTT. It specifies CASSLSGGAGNTIYF. The chain carries TRBV5-8 and TRBJ1-3; D possibly corresponds to TRBD1 (6 bases). Germline assignment: CDR1 SGHTS and CDR2 YDEGEE. CDR3 length: 15 amino acids. Trimming took 1 base from V and 2 from J, leaving 10 bases between them.

The chain recombines TRBV9 with TRBJ2-3; D possibly corresponds to TRBD2 (5 bases). Germline V gene sequence: CDR1 SGDLS, CDR2 YYNGEE. Trimming stripped 0 bases from V and 4 bases from J, with 15 bases between. The CDR3 is made up of 16 amino acids. This CDR3 is CASSVGRSGLADTQYF. The CDR3, as DNA: TGTGCCAGCAGCGTAGGTAGGTCGGGATTAGCAGATACGCAGTATTTT.

The chain links TRBV18 to TRBJ1-2; D is unresolved. Germline values: CDR1 KGHSH, CDR2 LQKENI. The CDR3 totals 13 residues. V was trimmed by 0 bases and J by 8 bases, leaving 10 bases between them. The CDR3 DNA follows: TGTGCCAGCTCACCACCGACTCCTGGGGGCTACACCTTC. Protein sequence: CASSPPTPGGYTF.

The rearrangement uses TRBV12-1 and TRBJ2-2; the D call in the table, TRBD1, was not verified against the DNA. TRBV12-1 corresponds to a pseudogene. The CDR3 has 17 amino acids. The CDR3 loop reads CASSFGGDRVDTGELFF. The DNA for the CDR3 is TGTGCCAGCAGCTTTGGGGGGGACAGGGTAGACACCGGGGAGCTGTTTTTT.

The chain couples TRBV28 to TRBJ1-5; D is unresolved. The V and J ends lost 6 bases and 4 bases respectively, with 10 bases between them. Germline CDR1 is MDHEN and CDR2 is SYDVKM. The CDR3 sequence is 13 residues long. CDR3: CASSRTVNQPQHF. The DNA for the CDR3 is TGTGCCAGCAGCCGGACTGTTAATCAGCCCCAGCATTTT.

The chain is built from TRBV28 and TRBJ1-5; TRBD1 is a possible D gene (6 bases). The CDR3 is made up of 13 amino acids. In germline, CDR1 is MDHEN, CDR2 SYDVKM. V was cut by 7 bases and J by 4 bases, with 11 bases left in between. The CDR3 reads CASTTGLNQPQHF. The CDR3 DNA sequence: TGTGCCAGCACGACAGGCCTAAATCAGCCCCAGCATTTT.

The V gene is TRBV2, the J gene TRBJ2-3, with a tentative D call TRBD1 (5 bases). The CDR3 is made up of 14 amino acids. CDR1 is SNHLY and CDR2 is FYNNEI in the germline V gene. With 6 bases removed from V and 2 bases from J, the gap between germline ends came to 12 bases. The CDR3 bases are TGTGCCAGCAGGGTTACAGGAGACACAGATACGCAGTATTTT. Protein product: CASRVTGDTDTQYF.

The chain's CDR3 is CASSLLAENQPQHF. The CDR3 coding sequence is TGTGCCAGCAGTTTATTGGCAGAAAATCAGCCCCAGCATTTT. V is TRBV28 and J is TRBJ1-5; D remains ambiguous. Trimming pared 1 base from V and 4 bases from J, leaving 8 bases between. Per germline, CDR1 MDHEN and CDR2 SYDVKM. This CDR3 is built from 14 residues.